Below are 8 T cell receptor beta chains sequenced from a single sample in a study of Ad26.COV2.S vaccination and SARS-CoV-2 variants. Sequencing used immunoSEQ multiplex PCR; TCRdb keeps in-frame clones, though not all of them. The sample holds roughly 460,000 clones, 89% seen once. The sample's treatment: about 20 received Ad26.COV2.S at low or high dose, single or two shots; 5 received placebo; per-sample allocation not given. Repertoires come from day 63 after the first vaccine or placebo injection. The sequencing used peripheral blood, collected in a trial of Ad26.COV2.S vaccine versus placebo. Receptor source: a person aged 18-65 years who received the Ad26.COV2.S COVID-19 vaccine or a placebo.

This clone was counted once. The chain joins TRBV4-2 to TRBJ2-1; D is perhaps TRBD1 (6 bases). V was clipped by 1 base and J by 5 bases, with 12 bases between them. The V gene's germline CDR1 is LGHNA and CDR2 YNFKEQ. This CDR3 contains 15 residues. In nucleotides, the CDR3 is TGTGCCAGCAGCCAAGGACCGGGGACAAACAATGAGCAGTTCTTC. Encoded protein: CASSQGPGTNNEQFF.

The rearrangement uses TRBV4-2 and TRBJ2-7, with 8 nucleotides matching TRBD2. Germline lookup yields CDR1 LGHNA and CDR2 YNFKEQ. V lost 5 bases to trimming and J lost 4 bases; unmatched junction nucleotides: 13. The CDR3 has 16 amino acids. CDR3 DNA: TGTGCCAGCAGCTCCTCGGGCAGCGGGAGTGGTTACGAGCAGTACTTC. This gives the protein CASSSSGSGSGYEQYF.

The chain joins TRBV28 to TRBJ1-5, with a weak D call TRBD1 (5 bases). Per the germline V gene, CDR1 is MDHEN and CDR2 is SYDVKM. The CDR3 is 17 amino acids. The V end was cut by 6 bases, the J end by 0 bases, with 18 bases between. The CDR3 loop is CASRATGPPYSNQPQHF. The CDR3, as DNA: TGTGCCAGCAGAGCTACGGGACCGCCATATAGCAATCAGCCCCAGCATTTT.

This chain joins TRBV16 and TRBJ2-3; D gene uncertain. CDR3 length: 13 amino acids. Looked up from germline, CDR1 is KGHSY and CDR2 is FQNENV. V was clipped by 0 bases and J by 11 bases, with 12 bases between them. The CDR3 nucleotides are TGTGCCAGCAGCCAATCGATTTACCTCGGGCAGTATTTT. It translates to CASSQSIYLGQYF.

This clone was seen once. The J gene is TRBJ1-5, the V gene TRBV12-3 or TRBV12-4, with D possibly being TRBD1 (6 bases). The CDR3 contains 13 residues. V gave up 2 bases and J gave up 11 bases, with 13 bases separating them. The CDR3 bases are TGTGCCAGCAGTTTACGGGGGGGGCGGGCCCAGCATTTT. It is translated as CASSLRGGRAQHF.

The gene calls are TRBV12-2 and TRBJ2-7; the table's D gene call, TRBD2, was not cross checked with the DNA. TRBV12-2 is a documented pseudogene. The CDR3 is 16 residues long. CDR3 amino acids: CASPLSGREIIYEQYF. The CDR3, as DNA: TGTGCAAGTCCCCTTAGCGGGAGAGAGATAATCTACGAGCAGTACTTC.

The chain combines TRBV7-3 with TRBJ2-2; no clear D gene. CDR1 and CDR2 (germline): SGHTA, FQGTGA. The V gene lost 5 bases and the J gene lost 8 bases, with 21 bases spanning the gap. This CDR3 is 16 amino acids long. The CDR3 coding sequence is TGTGCCAGCAGCCCTAATCGGGCTAGTGGAGCGGGGGAGCTGTTTTTT. It translates to CASSPNRASGAGELFF.

The rearrangement joins TRBV3-1 (or the pseudogene TRBV3-2) to TRBJ1-3, with D possibly being TRBD1 (5 bases). Germline V gene sequence: CDR1 LGHDT, CDR2 YNNKEL (reference sequence). The CDR3 runs to 22 residues. Trimming took 4 bases from V and 0 from J, leaving 31 bases between them. CDR3 region: CASSRKILRDPPEGLSGNTIYF. The CDR3 DNA is TGTGCCAGCAGCCGTAAAATTCTCCGGGACCCACCAGAGGGGCTCTCTGGAAACACCATATATTTT.